This TCR beta chain was observed in a study of molecular identifiers for immune sequencing clone quantification. As previously described, bulk TCR libraries were made using listed TCR primers. TCRdb reprocessed the PCR reads via MiXCR and lists one record per CDR3 protein. The sample has about 35,000 distinct CDR3 sequences, about a fifth seen once. Turning to this clonotype: Its target is not known.

Study-level findings and limits: Highly expanded clone sizes could end up underestimated if a barcode were shared by identical TCR molecules. The study found clones above 20 RNA copies held over 98% of effector molecules and under 1% in naive cells.

Naive CD8 T cell sorting was performed on the CD8+CD4-CCR7+CD45RA+ phenotype. Sequencing used naive CD8+ T cells from blood, with Jurkat cell RNA spiked in. Indicated subset: FACS-sorted CD8+CD4-CCR7+CD45RA+ naive T cells. The sequence was collected from a human donor in good health. Some libraries in this study had Jurkat cell RNA spiked in.

CDR3 loop: CASSYGQQQFF. CDR3 DNA sequence: TGTGCCAGCAGTTACGGACAGCAGCAGTTCTTC. This chain connects TRBV6-6 to TRBJ2-1, with a tentative D call TRBD1 (6 bases). The V end was cut by 2 bases, the J end by 11 bases, with 7 bases between. Looked up from germline, CDR1 is MNHNY and CDR2 is SVGAGI (reference sequence). This CDR3 spans 11 amino acids.